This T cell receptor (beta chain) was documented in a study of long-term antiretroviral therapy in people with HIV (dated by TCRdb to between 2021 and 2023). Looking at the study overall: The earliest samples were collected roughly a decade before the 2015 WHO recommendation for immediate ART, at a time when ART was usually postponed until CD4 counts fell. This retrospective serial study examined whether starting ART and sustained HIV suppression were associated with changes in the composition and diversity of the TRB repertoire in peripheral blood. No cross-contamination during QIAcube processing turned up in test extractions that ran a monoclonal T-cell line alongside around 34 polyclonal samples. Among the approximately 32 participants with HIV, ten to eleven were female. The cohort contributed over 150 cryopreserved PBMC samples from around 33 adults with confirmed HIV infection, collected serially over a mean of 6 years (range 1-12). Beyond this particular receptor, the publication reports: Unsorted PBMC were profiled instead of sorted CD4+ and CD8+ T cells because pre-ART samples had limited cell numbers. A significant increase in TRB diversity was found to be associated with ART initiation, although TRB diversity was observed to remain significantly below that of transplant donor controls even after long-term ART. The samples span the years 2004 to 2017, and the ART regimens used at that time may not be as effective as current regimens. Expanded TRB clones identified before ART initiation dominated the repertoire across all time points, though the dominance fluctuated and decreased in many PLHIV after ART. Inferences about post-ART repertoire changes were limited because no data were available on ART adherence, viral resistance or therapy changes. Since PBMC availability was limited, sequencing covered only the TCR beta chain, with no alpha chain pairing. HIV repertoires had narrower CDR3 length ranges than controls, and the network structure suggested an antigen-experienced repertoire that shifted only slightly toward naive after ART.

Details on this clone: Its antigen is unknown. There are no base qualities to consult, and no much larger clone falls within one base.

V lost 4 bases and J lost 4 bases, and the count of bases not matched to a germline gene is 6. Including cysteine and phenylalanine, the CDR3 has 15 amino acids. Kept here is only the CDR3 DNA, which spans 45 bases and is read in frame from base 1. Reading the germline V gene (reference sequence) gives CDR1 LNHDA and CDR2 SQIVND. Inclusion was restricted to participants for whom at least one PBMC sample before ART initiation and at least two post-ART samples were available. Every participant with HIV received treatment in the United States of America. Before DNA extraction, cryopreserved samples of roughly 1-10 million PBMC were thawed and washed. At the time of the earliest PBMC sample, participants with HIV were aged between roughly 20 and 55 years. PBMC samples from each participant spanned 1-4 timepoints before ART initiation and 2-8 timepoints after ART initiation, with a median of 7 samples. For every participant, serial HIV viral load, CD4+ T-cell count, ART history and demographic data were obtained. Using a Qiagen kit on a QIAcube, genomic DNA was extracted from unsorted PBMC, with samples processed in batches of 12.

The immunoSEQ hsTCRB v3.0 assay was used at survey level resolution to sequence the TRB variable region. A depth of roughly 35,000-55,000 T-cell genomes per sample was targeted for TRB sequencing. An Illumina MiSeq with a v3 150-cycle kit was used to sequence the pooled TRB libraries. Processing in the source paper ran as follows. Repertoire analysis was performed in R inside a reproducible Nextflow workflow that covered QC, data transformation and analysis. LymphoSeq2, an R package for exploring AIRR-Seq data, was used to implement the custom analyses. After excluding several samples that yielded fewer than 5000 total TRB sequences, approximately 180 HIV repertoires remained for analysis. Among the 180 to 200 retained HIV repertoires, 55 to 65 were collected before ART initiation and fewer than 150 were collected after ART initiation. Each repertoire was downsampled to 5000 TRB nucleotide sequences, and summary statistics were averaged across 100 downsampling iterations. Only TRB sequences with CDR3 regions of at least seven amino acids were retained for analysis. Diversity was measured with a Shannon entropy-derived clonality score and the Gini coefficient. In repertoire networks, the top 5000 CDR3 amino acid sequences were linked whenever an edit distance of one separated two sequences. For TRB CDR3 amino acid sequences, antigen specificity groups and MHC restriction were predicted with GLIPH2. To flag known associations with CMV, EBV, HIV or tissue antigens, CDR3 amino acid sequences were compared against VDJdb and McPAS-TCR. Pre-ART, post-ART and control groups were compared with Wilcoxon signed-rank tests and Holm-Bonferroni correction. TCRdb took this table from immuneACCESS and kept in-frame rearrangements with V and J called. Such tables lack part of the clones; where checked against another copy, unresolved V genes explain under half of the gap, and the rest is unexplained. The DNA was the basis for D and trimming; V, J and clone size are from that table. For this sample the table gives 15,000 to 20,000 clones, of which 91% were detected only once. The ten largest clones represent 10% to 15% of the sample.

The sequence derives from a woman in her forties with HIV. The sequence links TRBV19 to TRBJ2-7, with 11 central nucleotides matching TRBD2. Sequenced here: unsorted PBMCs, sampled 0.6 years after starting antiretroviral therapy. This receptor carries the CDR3 CASSTVAGGLYEQYF. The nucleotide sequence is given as TGTGCCAGTAGTACCGTAGCGGGGGGGCTATACGAGCAGTACTTC.